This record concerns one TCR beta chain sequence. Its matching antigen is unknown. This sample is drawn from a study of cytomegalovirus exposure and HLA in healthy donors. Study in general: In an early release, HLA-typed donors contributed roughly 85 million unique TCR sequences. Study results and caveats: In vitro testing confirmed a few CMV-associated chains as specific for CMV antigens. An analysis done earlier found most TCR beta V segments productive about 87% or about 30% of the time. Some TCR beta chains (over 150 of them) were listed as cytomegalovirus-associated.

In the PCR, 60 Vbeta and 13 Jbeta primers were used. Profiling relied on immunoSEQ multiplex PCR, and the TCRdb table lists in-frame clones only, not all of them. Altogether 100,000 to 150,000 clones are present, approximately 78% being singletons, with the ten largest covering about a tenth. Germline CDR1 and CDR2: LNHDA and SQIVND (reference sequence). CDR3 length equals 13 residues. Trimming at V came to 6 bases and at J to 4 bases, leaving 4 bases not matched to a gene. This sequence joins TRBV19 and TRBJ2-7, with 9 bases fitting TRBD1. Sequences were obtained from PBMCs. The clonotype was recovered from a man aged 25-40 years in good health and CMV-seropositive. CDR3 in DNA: TGTGCCAGTAGCGGGACAGGGCTATACGAGCAGTACTTC. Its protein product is CASSGTGLYEQYF.